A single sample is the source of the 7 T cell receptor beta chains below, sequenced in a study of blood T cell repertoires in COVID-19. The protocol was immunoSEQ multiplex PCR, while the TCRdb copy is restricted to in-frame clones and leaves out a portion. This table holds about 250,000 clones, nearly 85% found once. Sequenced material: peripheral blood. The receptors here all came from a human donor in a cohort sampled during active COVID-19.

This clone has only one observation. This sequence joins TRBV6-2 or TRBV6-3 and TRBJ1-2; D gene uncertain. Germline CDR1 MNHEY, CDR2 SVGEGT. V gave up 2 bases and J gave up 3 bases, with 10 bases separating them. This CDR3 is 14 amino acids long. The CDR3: CASSYPQDYYGYTF. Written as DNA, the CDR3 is TGTGCCAGCAGTTACCCCCAAGACTACTATGGCTACACCTTC.

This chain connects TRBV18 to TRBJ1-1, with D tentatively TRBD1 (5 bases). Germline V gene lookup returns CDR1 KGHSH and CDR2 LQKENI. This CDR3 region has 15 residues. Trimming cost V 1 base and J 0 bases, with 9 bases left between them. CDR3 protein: CASSPQTDMNTEAFF. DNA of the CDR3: TGTGCCAGCTCACCACAGACAGACATGAACACTGAAGCTTTCTTT.

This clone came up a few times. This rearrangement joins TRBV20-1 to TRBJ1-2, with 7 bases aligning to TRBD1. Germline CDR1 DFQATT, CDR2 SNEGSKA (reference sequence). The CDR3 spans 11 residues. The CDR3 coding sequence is TGCAGCCTCTTCAGGGGGAATGGCTACACCTTC. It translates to CSLFRGNGYTF.

The CDR3 is CASNTQGLAGLKFF. The CDR3, as DNA: TGTGCCAGCAACACCCAGGGACTAGCGGGGCTAAAGTTCTTC. The rearrangement uses TRBV6-5 and TRBJ2-1, with 13 bases identical to TRBD2. CDR1 is MNHEY and CDR2 is SVGAGI in the germline V gene. V lost 7 bases to trimming and J lost 14 bases; unmatched junction nucleotides: 11. The CDR3 is made up of 14 amino acids.

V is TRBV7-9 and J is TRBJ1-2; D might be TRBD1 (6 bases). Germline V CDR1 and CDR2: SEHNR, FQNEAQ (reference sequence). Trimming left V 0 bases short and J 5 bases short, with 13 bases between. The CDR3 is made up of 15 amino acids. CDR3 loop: CASSLANRASYGYTF. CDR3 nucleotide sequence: TGTGCCAGCAGCTTAGCAAACAGGGCATCGTATGGCTACACCTTC.

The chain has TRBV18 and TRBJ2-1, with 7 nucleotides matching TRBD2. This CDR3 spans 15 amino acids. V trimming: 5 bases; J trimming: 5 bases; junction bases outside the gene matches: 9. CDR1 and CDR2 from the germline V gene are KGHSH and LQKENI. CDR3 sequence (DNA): TGTGCCAGCTCATCGAGCGGGATTACCCACAATGAGCAGTTCTTC. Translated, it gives CASSSSGITHNEQFF.

In nucleotides, the CDR3 is TGTGCCAGCAGCCAAGGGGACAGGCTTTCTGGGGCCAACGTCCTGACTTTC. It yields the protein CASSQGDRLSGANVLTF. This sequence joins TRBV4-2 and TRBJ2-6, with 8 positions matching TRBD1. Germline loops: CDR1 LGHNA, CDR2 YNFKEQ. This CDR3 comprises 17 residues. J gave up 1 base and V 1 base, and 3 bases lay outside the gene matches.